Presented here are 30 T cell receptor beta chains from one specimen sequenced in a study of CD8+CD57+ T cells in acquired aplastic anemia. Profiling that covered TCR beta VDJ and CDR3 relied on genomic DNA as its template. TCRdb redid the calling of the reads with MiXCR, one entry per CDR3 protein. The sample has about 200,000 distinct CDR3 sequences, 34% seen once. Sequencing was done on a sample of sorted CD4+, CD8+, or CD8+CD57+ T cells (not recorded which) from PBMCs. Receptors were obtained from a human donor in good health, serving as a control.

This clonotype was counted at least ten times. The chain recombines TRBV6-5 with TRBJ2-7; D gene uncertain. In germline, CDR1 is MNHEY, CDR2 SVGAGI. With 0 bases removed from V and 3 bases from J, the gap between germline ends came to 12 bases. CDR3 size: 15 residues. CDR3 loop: CASSYSSNGGYEQYF. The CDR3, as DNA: TGTGCCAGCAGTTACTCGAGTAATGGCGGCTACGAGCAGTACTTC.

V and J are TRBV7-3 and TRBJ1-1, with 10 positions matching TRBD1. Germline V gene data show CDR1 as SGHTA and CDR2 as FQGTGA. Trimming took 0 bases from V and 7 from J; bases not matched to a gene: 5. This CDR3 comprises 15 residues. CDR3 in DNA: TGTGCCAGCAGCTTAACGGGGGACAGGGGCAATGAAGCTTTCTTT. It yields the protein CASSLTGDRGNEAFF.

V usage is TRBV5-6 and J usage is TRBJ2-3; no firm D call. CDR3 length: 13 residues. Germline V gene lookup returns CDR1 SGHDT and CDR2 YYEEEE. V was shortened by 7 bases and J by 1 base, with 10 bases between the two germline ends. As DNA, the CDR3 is TGTGCCAGCCGATCAACGGGCACAGATACGCAGTATTTT. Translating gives CASRSTGTDTQYF.

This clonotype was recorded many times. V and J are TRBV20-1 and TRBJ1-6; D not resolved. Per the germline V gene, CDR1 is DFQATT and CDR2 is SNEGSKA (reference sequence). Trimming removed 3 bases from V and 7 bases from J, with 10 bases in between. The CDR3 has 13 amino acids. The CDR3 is CSASASSNSPLHF. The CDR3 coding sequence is TGCAGTGCTAGCGCCAGTTCCAATTCACCCCTCCACTTT.

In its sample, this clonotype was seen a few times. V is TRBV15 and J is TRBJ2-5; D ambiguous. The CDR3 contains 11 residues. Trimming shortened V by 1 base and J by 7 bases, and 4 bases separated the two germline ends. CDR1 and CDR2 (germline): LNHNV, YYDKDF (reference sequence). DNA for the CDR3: TGTGCCACCAGCAGAGTCGGGACCCAGTACTTC. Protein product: CATSRVGTQYF.

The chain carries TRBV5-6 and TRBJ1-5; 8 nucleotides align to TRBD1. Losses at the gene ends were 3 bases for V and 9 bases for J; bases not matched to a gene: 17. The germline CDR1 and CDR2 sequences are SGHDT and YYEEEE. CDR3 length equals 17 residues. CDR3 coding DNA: TGTGCCAGCAGCTCCTACGAGGGACAGGCGTATGGGGGGCCCCAGCATTTT. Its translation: CASSSYEGQAYGGPQHF.

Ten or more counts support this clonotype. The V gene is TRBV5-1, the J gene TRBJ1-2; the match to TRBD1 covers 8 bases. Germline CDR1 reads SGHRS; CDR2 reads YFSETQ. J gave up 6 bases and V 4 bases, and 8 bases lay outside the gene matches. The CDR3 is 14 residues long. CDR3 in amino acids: CASSQGGQDNGYTF. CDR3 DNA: TGCGCCAGCAGCCAAGGGGGACAGGATAATGGCTACACCTTC.

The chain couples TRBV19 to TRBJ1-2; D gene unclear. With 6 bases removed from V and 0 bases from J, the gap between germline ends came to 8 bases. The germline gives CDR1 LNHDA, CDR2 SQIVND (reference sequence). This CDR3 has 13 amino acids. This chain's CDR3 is CASSQTANYGYTF. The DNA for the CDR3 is TGTGCCAGTAGCCAGACTGCTAACTATGGCTACACCTTC.

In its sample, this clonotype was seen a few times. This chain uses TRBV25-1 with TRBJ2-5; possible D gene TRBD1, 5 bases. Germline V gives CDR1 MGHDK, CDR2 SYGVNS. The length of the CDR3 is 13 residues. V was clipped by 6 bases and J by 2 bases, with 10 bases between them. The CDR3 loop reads CASSRVGQETQYF. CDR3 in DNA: TGTGCCAGCAGCAGGGTGGGTCAAGAGACCCAGTACTTC.

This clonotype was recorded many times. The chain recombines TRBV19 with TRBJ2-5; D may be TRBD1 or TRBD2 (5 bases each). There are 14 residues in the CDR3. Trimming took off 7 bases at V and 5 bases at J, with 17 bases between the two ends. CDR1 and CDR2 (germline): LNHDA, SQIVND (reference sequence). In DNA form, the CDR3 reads TGTGCCAGTAAGGGACGCGTGGTCTGGGAGACCCAGTACTTC. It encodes CASKGRVVWETQYF.

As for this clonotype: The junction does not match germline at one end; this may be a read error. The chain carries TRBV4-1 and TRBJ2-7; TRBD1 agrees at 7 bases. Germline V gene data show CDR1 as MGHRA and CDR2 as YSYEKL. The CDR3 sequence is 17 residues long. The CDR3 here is CASSEEALAGGSYEQYF. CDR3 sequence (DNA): TGCGCCAGCAGCGAAGAAGCCCTGGCAGGGGGCTCCTACGAGCAGTACTTC.

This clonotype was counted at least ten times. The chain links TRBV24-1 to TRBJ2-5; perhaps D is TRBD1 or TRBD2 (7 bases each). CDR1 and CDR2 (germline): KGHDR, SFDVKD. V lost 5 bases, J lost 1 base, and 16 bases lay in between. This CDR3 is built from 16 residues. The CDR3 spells CATSGRGGQTQETQYF. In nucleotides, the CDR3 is TGTGCCACCAGTGGGAGGGGGGGACAGACCCAAGAGACCCAGTACTTC.

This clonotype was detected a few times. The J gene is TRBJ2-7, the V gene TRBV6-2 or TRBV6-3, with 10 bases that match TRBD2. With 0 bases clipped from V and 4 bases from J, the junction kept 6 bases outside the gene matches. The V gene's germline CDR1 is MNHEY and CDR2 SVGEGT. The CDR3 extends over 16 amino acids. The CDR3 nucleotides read TGTGCCAGCAGTTACTCGAGGATTAGCGGGAGGTACGAGCAGTACTTC. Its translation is CASSYSRISGRYEQYF.

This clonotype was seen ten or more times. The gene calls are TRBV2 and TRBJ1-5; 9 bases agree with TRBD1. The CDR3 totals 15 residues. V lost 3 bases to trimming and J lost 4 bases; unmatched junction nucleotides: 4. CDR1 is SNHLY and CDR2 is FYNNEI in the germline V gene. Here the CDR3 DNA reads TGTGCCAGCAGTGACCTCGGACAGGGGAATCAGCCCCAGCATTTT. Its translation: CASSDLGQGNQPQHF.

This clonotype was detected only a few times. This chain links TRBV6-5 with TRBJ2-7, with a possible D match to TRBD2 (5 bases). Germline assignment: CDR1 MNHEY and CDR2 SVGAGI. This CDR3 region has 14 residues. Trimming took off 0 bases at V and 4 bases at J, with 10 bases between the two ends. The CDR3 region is CASSYSIGSYEQYF. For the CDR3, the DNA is TGTGCCAGCAGTTACTCGATAGGGAGTTACGAGCAGTACTTC.

CDR3 region: CASSPGTDHFYEQYF. In DNA form, the CDR3 reads TGTGCCAGCAGCCCTGGGACAGACCATTTTTACGAGCAGTACTTC. The chain combines TRBV6-1 with TRBJ2-7; TRBD1 agrees at 7 bases. Germline-derived CDR1 and CDR2 are MNHNS and SASEGT. The CDR3 extends over 15 amino acids. The junction had 12 bases not matched to a gene; V was cut back by 6 bases and J by 4 bases.

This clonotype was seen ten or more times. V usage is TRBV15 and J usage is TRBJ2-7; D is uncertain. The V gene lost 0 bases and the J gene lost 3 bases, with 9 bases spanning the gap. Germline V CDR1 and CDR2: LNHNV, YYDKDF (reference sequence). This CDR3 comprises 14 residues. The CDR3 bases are TGTGCCACCAGCAGAGATTTCGTGGTCTACGAGCAGTACTTC. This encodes CATSRDFVVYEQYF.

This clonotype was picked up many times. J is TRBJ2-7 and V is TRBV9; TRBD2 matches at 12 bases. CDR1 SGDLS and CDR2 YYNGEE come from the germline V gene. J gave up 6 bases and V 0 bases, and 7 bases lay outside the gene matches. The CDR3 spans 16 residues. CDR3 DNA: TGTGCCAGCAGCGTAGAGACTAGCGGGAGTAGGTGCGAGCAGTACTTC. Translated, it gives CASSVETSGSRCEQYF. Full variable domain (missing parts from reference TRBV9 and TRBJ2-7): DSGVTQTPKHLITATGQRVTLRCSPRSGDLSVYWYQQSLDQGLQFLIQYYNGEERAKGNILERFSAQQFPDLHSELNLSSLELGDSALYFCASSVETSGSRCEQYFGPGTRLTVT.

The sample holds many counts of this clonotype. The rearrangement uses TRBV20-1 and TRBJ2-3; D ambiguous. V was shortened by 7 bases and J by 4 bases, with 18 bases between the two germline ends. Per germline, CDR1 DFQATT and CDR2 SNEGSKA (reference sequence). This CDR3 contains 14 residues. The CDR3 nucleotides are TGCAGTGGTAGTTGGGTGATTCGTTCAGATACGCAGTATTTT. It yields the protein CSGSWVIRSDTQYF.

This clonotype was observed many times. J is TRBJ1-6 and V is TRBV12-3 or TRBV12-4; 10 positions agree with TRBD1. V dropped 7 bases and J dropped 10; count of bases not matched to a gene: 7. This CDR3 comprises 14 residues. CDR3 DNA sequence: TGTGCCAGCATGTACGGGACAGGGGTATCACCCCTCCACTTT. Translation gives CASMYGTGVSPLHF.

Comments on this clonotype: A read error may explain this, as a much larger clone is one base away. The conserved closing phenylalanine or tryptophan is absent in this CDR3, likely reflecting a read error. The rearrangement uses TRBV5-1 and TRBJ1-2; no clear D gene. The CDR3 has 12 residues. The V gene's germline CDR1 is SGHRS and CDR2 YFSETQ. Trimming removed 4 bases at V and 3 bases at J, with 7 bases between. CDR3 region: CASSASDYGYTL. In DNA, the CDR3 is TGCGCCAGCAGCGCAAGTGACTATGGCTACACCCTC.

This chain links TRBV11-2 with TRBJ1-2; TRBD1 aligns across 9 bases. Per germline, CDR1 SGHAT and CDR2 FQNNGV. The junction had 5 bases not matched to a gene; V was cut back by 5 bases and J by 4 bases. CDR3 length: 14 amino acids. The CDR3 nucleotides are TGTGCCAGCAGCGCCAGACAGGGGGGCTATGGCTACACCTTC. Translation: CASSARQGGYGYTF.

The CDR3 DNA reads TGTGCCACCAGCAGACGTGGGACTAGCAGCTCCTACGAGCAGTACTTC. The encoded protein is CATSRRGTSSSYEQYF. The V call is TRBV15, the J call TRBJ2-7; 9 bases fit TRBD2. The junction had 5 bases not matched to a gene; V was cut back by 2 bases and J by 0 bases. Germline V gene data show CDR1 as LNHNV and CDR2 as YYDKDF (reference sequence). This CDR3 is built from 16 residues.

CDR3 loop: CASSQRENYGYTF. The CDR3 DNA sequence: TGTGCCAGCAGCCAAAGGGAGAACTATGGCTACACCTTC. V is TRBV2 and J is TRBJ1-2; D uncertain. Germline V gene sequence: CDR1 SNHLY, CDR2 FYNNEI. V lost 6 bases to trimming and J lost 2 bases, with 10 bases between them. The CDR3 consists of 13 residues. The full variable domain, its missing parts supplied by reference TRBV2 and TRBJ1-2, is EPEVTQTPSHQVTQMGQEVILRCVPISNHLYFYWYRQILGQKVEFLVSFYNNEISEKSEIFDDQFSVERPDGSNFTLKIRSTKLEDSAMYFCASSQRENYGYTFGSGTRLTVV.

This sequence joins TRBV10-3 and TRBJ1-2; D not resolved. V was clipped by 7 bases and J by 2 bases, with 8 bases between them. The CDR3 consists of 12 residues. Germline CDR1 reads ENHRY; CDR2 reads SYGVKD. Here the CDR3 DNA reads TGTGCCATCAAGGGCAGGAACTATGGCTACACCTTC. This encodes CAIKGRNYGYTF.

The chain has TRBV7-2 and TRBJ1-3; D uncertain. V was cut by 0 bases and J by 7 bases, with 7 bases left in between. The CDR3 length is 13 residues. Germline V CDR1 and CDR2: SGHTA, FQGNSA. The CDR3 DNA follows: TGTGCCAGCAGCTTAGCTGTGATCAACACCATATATTTT. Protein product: CASSLAVINTIYF.

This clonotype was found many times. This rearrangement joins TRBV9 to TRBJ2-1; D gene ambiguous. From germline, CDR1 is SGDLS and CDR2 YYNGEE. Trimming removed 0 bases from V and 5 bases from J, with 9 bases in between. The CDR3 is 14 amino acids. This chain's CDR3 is CASSVASINNEQFF. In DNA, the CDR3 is TGTGCCAGCAGCGTAGCTTCGATTAACAATGAGCAGTTCTTC.

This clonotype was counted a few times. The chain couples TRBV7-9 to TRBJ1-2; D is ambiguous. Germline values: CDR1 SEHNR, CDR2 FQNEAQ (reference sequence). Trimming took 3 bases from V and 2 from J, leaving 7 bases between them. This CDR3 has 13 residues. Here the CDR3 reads CASSLTANYGYTF. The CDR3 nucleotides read TGTGCCAGCAGCTTGACGGCGAACTATGGCTACACCTTC.

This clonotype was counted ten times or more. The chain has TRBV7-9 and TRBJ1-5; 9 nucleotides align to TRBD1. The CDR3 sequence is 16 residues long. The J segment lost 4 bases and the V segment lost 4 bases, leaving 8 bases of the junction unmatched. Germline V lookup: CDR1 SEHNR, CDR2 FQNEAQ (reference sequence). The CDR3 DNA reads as TGTGCCAGCAGCTCTACGGACAGGGGAACGAATCAGCCCCAGCATTTT. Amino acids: CASSSTDRGTNQPQHF.

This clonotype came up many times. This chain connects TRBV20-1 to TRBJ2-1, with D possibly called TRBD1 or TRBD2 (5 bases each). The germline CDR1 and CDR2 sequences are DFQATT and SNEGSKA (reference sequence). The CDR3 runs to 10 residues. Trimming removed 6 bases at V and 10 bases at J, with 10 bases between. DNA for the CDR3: TGCAGTGCCCGGGGCGGGGAGCAGTTCTTC. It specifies CSARGGEQFF.